This T cell receptor beta chain was retrieved from a study of vaccination and CD4 T cells after COVID-19. For the study at large: At a median around 65 days (range 14 to 241) after dose two, post-vaccine samples were obtained.

The V and J ends lost 6 bases and 5 bases, in that order; junction bases with no gene match: 9. CDR1 MNHEY and CDR2 SVGEGT come from the germline V gene. This CDR3 has 14 residues. Researchers used the Oncomine TCR Beta short-read assay to sequence DNA from cultured CD4+ T cells. The genomic DNA was obtained from cultured CD4+ T cells by extraction with the QIAamp micro DNA kit. TCRdb recomputed calls from the PCR reads with MiXCR, one row per CDR3 protein. The data show approximately 12,000 distinct CDR3 sequences, roughly 48% seen once. The treatment here: approximately 9-day PBMC culture with coronavirus spike peptide pools or control peptides (ViraFEST assay). Following expansion of antigen-specific T cells with peptide pools, ViraFEST then sequenced TCRs. Recorded positive PCR dates fall between March and December 2020, preceding US Alpha, Beta and Delta variants. Regarding this clonotype: Its target is unknown.

The clonotype originates from a human donor who had recovered from COVID-19. The chain employs TRBV6-2 or TRBV6-3 and TRBJ2-5; 7 bases map to TRBD1. The sample was CD4+ T cells from blood, cultured in vitro. The CDR3 region has the DNA TGTGCCAGCAGGGGAGACAGGGTTGGTGAGACCCAGTACTTC. Amino acids: CASRGDRVGETQYF.